This T cell receptor (beta chain) was found in a study of T cell responses to AZD1222 COVID-19 vaccine. Germline-derived CDR1 and CDR2 are MGHRA and YSYEKL. There are 14 residues in the CDR3. V lost 6 bases and J lost 4, with 15 bases in between. Profiling relied on immunoSEQ multiplex PCR, and the TCRdb table lists in-frame clones only, not all of them. Of 120,000 or so clones in the sample, around 83% were seen once. The receptor comes from an adult who received the AZD1222 COVID-19 vaccine. Specimen: peripheral blood, collected 28 days after the second AZD1222 dose. The chain employs TRBV4-1 and TRBJ1-2; no clear D. CDR3 region: CASSSPGMSYGYTF. CDR3 sequence (DNA): TGCGCCAGCAGTAGCCCAGGTATGAGCTATGGCTACACCTTC.